This T cell receptor (beta chain) was recovered during a study of shared clonotypes between healthy human individuals. Unsorted PBMC DNA was sequenced on ten immunoSEQ deep assay plates. Clones were sequenced by immunoSEQ multiplex PCR, and TCRdb holds only the in-frame ones, with some missing. The sample includes 450,000 to 550,000 clones, 60% to 85% of them seen just once. Between the trimmed V and J ends, which lost 5 bases and 4 bases, there was a span of 12 bases. The CDR3 consists of 14 residues. The germline V gene encodes CDR1 MNHEY and CDR2 SVGAGI. Participating donors were healthy, HIV-negative adults free of recent acute infections or vaccinations.

The V and J genes are TRBV6-5 and TRBJ1-3, with D tentatively TRBD1 (6 bases). Sequenced sample: PBMCs. The clonotype comes from a woman aged 35 to 49 in good health. Some clones in this sample may be carry-over from other donors' samples. This CDR3 is CASSPPGAGNTIYF. CDR3 DNA: TGTGCCAGCAGTCCCCCAGGGGCCGGAAACACCATATATTTT.